Each of the 25 T cell receptor beta chains below was sequenced from the same sample in a study of control samples from healthy donors and cancer patients. TCRdb's table, derived via immunoSEQ multiplex PCR, lists solely in-frame clones and lacks some. The sample contains around 180,000 clones, more than 85% of which appear only once. Sequenced: blood. The receptors were gathered from a woman aged 35 to 49 in good health.

The chain couples TRBV13 to TRBJ2-3, with D perhaps TRBD2 (6 bases). The ends were cut back, 4 bases at V and 4 bases at J, with 6 bases in the middle. The germline CDR1 and CDR2 sequences are PRHDT and FYEKMQ (reference sequence). The CDR3 runs 12 residues. The CDR3 DNA reads as TGTGCCAGCAGCTCGGGGGCAGATACGCAGTATTTT. This gives the protein CASSSGADTQYF.

V gene TRBV13 combines with J gene TRBJ1-6; 7 bases line up with TRBD1. Trimming at V came to 6 bases and at J to 7 bases, leaving 6 bases not matched to a gene. The CDR3 is 14 residues long. Germline CDR1 is PRHDT and CDR2 is FYEKMQ (reference sequence). CDR3 sequence: CASRGTVKNSPLHF. In nucleotides, the CDR3 is TGTGCCAGCAGAGGGACAGTGAAAAATTCACCCCTCCACTTT.

The V call is TRBV28, the J call TRBJ1-3; tentatively, D is TRBD1 (5 bases). The CDR3 extends over 18 amino acids. Trimming took off 6 bases at V and 0 bases at J, with 21 bases between the two ends. CDR1 and CDR2 (germline): MDHEN, SYDVKM. CDR3 loop: CASRPGPGPRFSGNTIYF. The DNA of the CDR3 is TGTGCCAGCAGGCCAGGACCGGGGCCTCGATTCTCTGGAAACACCATATATTTT.

The chain recombines TRBV29-1 with TRBJ2-3, with no clear D. The CDR3 spans 14 residues. Germline CDR1 SQVTM, CDR2 ANQGSEA. The germline V and J ends were trimmed by 3 bases and 4 bases, with 14 bases remaining between them. Here the CDR3 DNA reads TGCAGCGTTGACTCCCCAGACACCTCAGATACGCAGTATTTT. Its translation: CSVDSPDTSDTQYF.

The J gene is TRBJ1-2, the V gene TRBV27; D call uncertain. V lost 4 bases, J lost 4 bases, and 13 bases lay in between. Per germline, CDR1 MNHEY and CDR2 SMNVEV (reference sequence). The length of the CDR3 is 14 residues. The CDR3 reads CASSSIGSAYGYTF. CDR3 in DNA: TGTGCCAGCAGTTCGATAGGGAGCGCCTATGGCTACACCTTC.

The rearrangement links TRBV7-9 to TRBJ2-7; D is uncertain. Germline V gene sequence: CDR1 SEHNR, CDR2 FQNEAQ (reference sequence). The V gene lost 4 bases and the J gene lost 2 bases, with 12 bases spanning the gap. This CDR3 is 14 amino acids long. The CDR3 loop is CASSSYTGAYEQYF. In DNA form, the CDR3 reads TGTGCCAGCAGCTCCTACACGGGCGCCTACGAGCAGTACTTC. The whole variable domain, filled in from reference TRBV7-9 and TRBJ2-7, reads DTGVSQNPRHKITKRGQNVTFRCDPISEHNRLYWYRQTLGQGPEFLTYFQNEAQLEKSRLLSDRFSAERPKGSFSTLEIQRTEQGDSAMYLCASSSYTGAYEQYFGPGTRLTVT.

The gene calls are TRBV5-5 and TRBJ1-5; D unclear. V was cut by 3 bases and J by 6 bases, with 16 bases left in between. The CDR3 loop spans 15 amino acids. The germline V gene has CDR1 SGHKS and CDR2 YYEKEE (reference sequence). CDR3 amino acids: CASSSAGSRGQPQHF. The CDR3 DNA is TGTGCCAGCAGCTCGGCTGGATCCCGGGGTCAGCCCCAGCATTTT. Looking up the rest from reference TRBV5-5 and TRBJ1-5 gives the full variable domain: DAGVTQSPTHLIKTRGQQVTLRCSPISGHKSVSWYQQVLGQGPQFIFQYYEKEERGRGNFPDRFSARQFPNYSSELNVNALLLGDSALYLCASSSAGSRGQPQHFGDGTRLSIL.

J is TRBJ1-2 and V is TRBV6-6, with D tentatively TRBD1 (5 bases). Per the germline V gene, CDR1 is MNHNY and CDR2 is SVGAGI (reference sequence). CDR3 length: 13 amino acids. Trimming cost V 0 bases and J 7 bases, with 9 bases left between them. The DNA of the CDR3 is TGTGCCAGCAGTTACTCAGGGGCGCGTGGCTACACCTTC. This translates into CASSYSGARGYTF.

This clone appeared a single time. The rearrangement uses TRBV9 and TRBJ2-2; D is unclear. The CDR3 extends over 13 amino acids. The V end lost 3 bases, the J end lost 0 bases, and 3 bases lay between the germline ends. The germline V gene encodes CDR1 SGDLS and CDR2 YYNGEE. As DNA, the CDR3 is TGTGCCAGCAGCGGAACGAACACCGGGGAGCTGTTTTTT. Encoded protein: CASSGTNTGELFF.

The chain employs TRBV27 and TRBJ1-5, with a tentative D call TRBD1 (6 bases). Deletions cut 5 bases from V and 0 bases from J, with 26 bases between. This CDR3 has 20 amino acids. Germline-derived CDR1 and CDR2 are MNHEY and SMNVEV (reference sequence). CDR3 nucleotides: TGTGCCAGCAGTAACCCCAAGGACAGTATTCGGGTTTATAGCAATCAGCCCCAGCATTTT. Amino acid sequence: CASSNPKDSIRVYSNQPQHF.

Details on this clone: Germline and junction disagree at one end, which may indicate a read error. The same CDR3 can be traced to other DNA sequences in this sample. V is TRBV7-2 and J is TRBJ2-1; D is perhaps TRBD2 (5 bases). This CDR3 spans 18 amino acids. Per germline, CDR1 SGHTA and CDR2 FQGNSA. In DNA form, the CDR3 reads TGTGCCAGCAGCTCCGACCCCCGATGGGTGGAGGTCAGCGATGAGCAATTCTTC. Protein sequence: CASSSDPRWVEVSDEQFF. The whole variable domain, remainder taken from reference TRBV7-2 and TRBJ2-1, is GAGVSQSPSNKVTEKGKDVELRCDPISGHTALYWYRQSLGQGLEFLIYFQGNSAPDKSGLPSDRFSAERTGGSVSTLTIQRTQQEDSAVYLCASSSDPRWVEVSDEQFFGPGTRLTVL.

V and J are TRBV9 and TRBJ2-1; tentative D call: TRBD2 (6 bases). The germline V gene has CDR1 SGDLS and CDR2 YYNGEE. V lost 3 bases and J 7 bases, leaving 14 bases between the germline ends. The CDR3 sequence is 14 residues long. CDR3 amino acids: CASSALTSINEQFF. The CDR3 DNA reads TGTGCCAGCAGCGCCCTAACTAGCATTAATGAGCAGTTCTTC.

The chain joins TRBV20-1 to TRBJ2-7; TRBD2 might be the D (5 bases). V dropped 6 bases and J dropped 2 bases, with 5 bases sitting between them. The CDR3 sequence is 10 residues long. Germline CDR1 is DFQATT and CDR2 is SNEGSKA (reference sequence). CDR3 nucleotide sequence: TGCAGTGCCGGGGCCTACGAGCAGTACTTC. As protein: CSAGAYEQYF.

J is TRBJ1-5 and V is TRBV19, with 10 bases identical to TRBD1. Unmatched junction bases numbered 5, after V lost 6 bases and J lost 6 bases. Germline V lookup: CDR1 LNHDA, CDR2 SQIVND (reference sequence). The length of the CDR3 is 14 residues. DNA of the CDR3: TGTGCCAGTAGCGTGACAGGGGGCGGTCAGCCCCAGCATTTT. As protein: CASSVTGGGQPQHF.

The chain joins TRBV5-1 to TRBJ2-7; 11 bases are a match to TRBD1. V shed 4 bases, J shed 2 bases, and the junction held 5 bases outside the gene matches. This CDR3 has 15 amino acids. The germline V gene encodes CDR1 SGHRS and CDR2 YFSETQ. The CDR3 region has the DNA TGCGCCAGCAGCCCTGGGACAGGGGGGACCTACGAGCAGTACTTC. Its translation: CASSPGTGGTYEQYF. Full variable domain (missing parts from reference TRBV5-1 and TRBJ2-7): KAGVTQTPRYLIKTRGQQVTLSCSPISGHRSVSWYQQTPGQGLQFLFEYFSETQRNKGNFPGRFSGRQFSNSRSEMNVSTLELGDSALYLCASSPGTGGTYEQYFGPGTRLTVT.

This chain joins TRBV28 and TRBJ1-1, with D hard to call. The CDR3 totals 11 residues. Germline V gene lookup returns CDR1 MDHEN and CDR2 SYDVKM. Trimming removed 5 bases at V and 2 bases at J, with 3 bases between. The CDR3 DNA reads as TGTGCCAGCAGTGTTAACACTGAAGCTTTCTTT. Translated: CASSVNTEAFF.

The genes are TRBV19 and TRBJ1-1; D is ambiguous. Germline CDR1 reads LNHDA; CDR2 reads SQIVND (reference sequence). The CDR3 is made up of 13 amino acids. Between the trimmed V and J ends, which lost 3 bases and 3 bases, there was a span of 8 bases. For the CDR3, the DNA is TGTGCCAGTAGTATCCTCCGGGACACTGAAGCTTTCTTT. Protein sequence: CASSILRDTEAFF.

The chain recombines TRBV10-3 with TRBJ1-5; tentative D call: TRBD1 (5 bases). Trimming shortened V by 11 bases and J by 1 base, and 12 bases separated the two germline ends. This CDR3 comprises 13 residues. Germline V CDR1 and CDR2: ENHRY, SYGVKD. In DNA form, the CDR3 reads TGTGCCGCGCGACAGATGAGCAATCAGCCCCAGCATTTT. Translation: CAARQMSNQPQHF.

This clone was counted only a few times. V usage is TRBV25-1 and J usage is TRBJ1-2; 10 positions match TRBD1. The CDR3 contains 15 residues. Germline V gene lookup returns CDR1 MGHDK and CDR2 SYGVNS. V was clipped by 0 bases and J by 5 bases; unmatched bases: 3. CDR3 DNA sequence: TGTGCCAGCAGTGAATACGGGACAGGGGAGTATGGCTACACCTTC. Amino acid sequence: CASSEYGTGEYGYTF.

The chain is built from TRBV19 and TRBJ1-5; D ambiguous. V lost 1 base to trimming and J lost 1 base, with 8 bases between them. Germline CDR1 and CDR2: LNHDA and SQIVND (reference sequence). CDR3 length: 15 residues. CDR3 nucleotides: TGTGCCAGTAGTATAGTTCCTGGGAGCAATCAGCCCCAGCATTTT. Translated, it gives CASSIVPGSNQPQHF. Looking up the rest from reference TRBV19 and TRBJ1-5 gives the full variable domain: DGGITQSPKYLFRKEGQNVTLSCEQNLNHDAMYWYRQDPGQGLRLIYYSQIVNDFQKGDIAEGYSVSREKKESFPLTVTSAQKNPTAFYLCASSIVPGSNQPQHFGDGTRLSIL.

The chain employs TRBV5-1 and TRBJ1-4, with no clear D. The V and J ends lost 0 bases and 7 bases respectively, with 7 bases between them. The CDR3 is 13 residues long. Germline V gives CDR1 SGHRS, CDR2 YFSETQ. Written as DNA, the CDR3 is TGCGCCAGCAGCTTGGGGGCCTCTGAAAAACTGTTTTTT. This sequence encodes CASSLGASEKLFF.

The rearrangement joins TRBV10-3 to TRBJ1-1; D perhaps matches TRBD1 (6 bases). This CDR3 is 14 amino acids long. Trimming took 5 bases from V and 5 from J, leaving 15 bases between them. Germline V gene sequence: CDR1 ENHRY, CDR2 SYGVKD. CDR3 in amino acids: CAISQEPGATEAFF. The DNA of the CDR3 is TGTGCCATCAGTCAGGAACCAGGGGCTACTGAAGCTTTCTTT.

V and J are TRBV7-9 and TRBJ1-2; maybe TRBD1 (5 bases). The CDR3 spans 15 residues. V gave up 0 bases and J gave up 7 bases, with 15 bases separating them. Germline V gene sequence: CDR1 SEHNR, CDR2 FQNEAQ (reference sequence). The CDR3, as DNA: TGTGCCAGCAGCTTAGCGCAACAGTTTCAGGGTGGCTACACCTTC. Translated, it gives CASSLAQQFQGGYTF.

The gene calls are TRBV14 and TRBJ1-2; D is unresolved. Trimming left V 4 bases short and J 2 bases short, with 17 bases between. The CDR3 totals 16 residues. Germline CDR1 reads SGHDN; CDR2 reads FVKESK. The CDR3 DNA reads TGTGCCAGCAGCCCCTATAGGAATGGCGGGAACTATGGCTACACCTTC. Its translation is CASSPYRNGGNYGYTF.

CDR3 in DNA: TGTGCCAGCAGCCTGGTTTGGGGGGGCAGTTCTAGCACAGATACGCAGTATTTT. This sequence encodes CASSLVWGGSSSTDTQYF. The rearrangement joins TRBV5-6 to TRBJ2-3; the D gene is possibly TRBD2 (7 bases). Trimming left V 4 bases short and J 0 bases short, with 21 bases between. Germline lookup yields CDR1 SGHDT and CDR2 YYEEEE. This CDR3 spans 18 amino acids.